This T cell receptor beta chain was documented in a study of CD8+ T cells in alopecia areata. Study summary: Female C3H/HeJ recipients aged roughly 7-10 weeks got skin from C3H/HeJ graft donors aged roughly 6-13 months that had spontaneous alopecia. General study results and limits: Scalp samples also yield sequences from resident alphabeta T cells of normal skin. Affected lesional scalp, above all in alopecia totalis/universalis, was more clonal than normal scalp.

Cutaneous lymph nodes were pooled and cells sorted by CD4, CD8alpha, NKG2D, NKG2ACE and more. In this sample, this clone turned up a few times. What it binds is not known. Germline and genes here are mouse. From the germline J gene comes the end of the CDR3, since the read stops 4 residues before it. Sequencing used cDNA as its template, made by extracting RNA and reverse transcribing it. Only in-frame clones appear in the TCRdb table, and some are missing; sequencing was by immunoSEQ multiplex PCR. Listed for the sample are about 270,000 clones, none seen a single time. Deletions cut 9 bases from V and 0 bases from J, with 4 bases between. CDR3 size: 11 residues. Germline loops: CDR1 MSHET, CDR2 SYDVDS.

This TCR derives from a C3H/HeJ mouse with alopecia areata. These mice share the MHC haplotype H2-k. This chain links TRBV29 with TRBJ2-4, with D unresolved. The sample was CD4+ T cells sorted from a lymph node. The DNA read from the CDR3 is TGTGCTAGACAGAGTCAAAAC. Protein product: CARQSQN. The full CDR3 sequence reads CARQSQNTLYF.